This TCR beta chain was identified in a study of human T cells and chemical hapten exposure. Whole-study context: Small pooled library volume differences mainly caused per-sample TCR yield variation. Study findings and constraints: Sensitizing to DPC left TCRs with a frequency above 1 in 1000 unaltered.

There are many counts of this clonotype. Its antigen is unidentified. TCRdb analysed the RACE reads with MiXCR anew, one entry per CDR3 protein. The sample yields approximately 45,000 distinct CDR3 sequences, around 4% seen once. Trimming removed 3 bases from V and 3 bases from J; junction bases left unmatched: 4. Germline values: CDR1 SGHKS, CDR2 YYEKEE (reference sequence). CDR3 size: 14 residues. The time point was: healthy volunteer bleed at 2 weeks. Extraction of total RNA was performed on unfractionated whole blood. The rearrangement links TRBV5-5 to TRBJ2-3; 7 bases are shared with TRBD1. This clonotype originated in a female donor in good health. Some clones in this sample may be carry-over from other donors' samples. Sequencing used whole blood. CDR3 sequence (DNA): TGTGCCAGCAGCTCGGACAGGATTACAGATACGCAGTATTTT. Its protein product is CASSSDRITDTQYF.